This is a list of T cell receptor beta chains from one sample in a study of technical replicates of blood from a few donors. Sequencing was performed with immunoSEQ multiplex PCR; in TCRdb, only in-frame clones are kept and a portion is missing. The table shows about 12,000 clones, with approximately 95% occurring only once. The material sequenced was PBMCs. These receptors were obtained from a human donor in good health. CDR3s include the opening cysteine and the closing phenylalanine or tryptophan. A D gene is named only where the DNA matches it firmly. The size field is filled for only some rows; it gives once, few, many or a size class.

TRBV7-6,TRBJ1-3,15,.,.,CASSLGPLAGNTIYF,TGTGCCAGCAGCTTAGGGCCACTAGCAGGAAACACCATATATTTT
TRBV6-5,TRBJ2-2,16,TRBD2,.,CASSSNPGGNTGELFF,TGTGCCAGCAGTTCGAATCCGGGAGGTAACACCGGGGAGCTGTTTTTT
TRBV28,TRBJ1-4,12,.,.,CASSLTTGKLFF,TGTGCCAGCAGTTTAACGACAGGAAAACTGTTTTTT
TRBV28,TRBJ2-2,15,.,.,CASSSALANTGELFF,TGTGCCAGCAGTTCTGCACTAGCGAACACCGGGGAGCTGTTTTTT
TRBV2,TRBJ1-1,14,.,few,CASRRWGDHTEAFF,TGTGCCAGCCGGAGATGGGGGGACCACACTGAAGCTTTCTTT
TRBV10-2,TRBJ2-7,14,.,.,CASSDPPPVGQQYF,TGCGCCAGCAGTGACCCTCCCCCGGTTGGTCAGCAGTACTTC
TRBV9,TRBJ2-7,15,.,.,CASSVEGQPLGEQYF,TGTGCCAGCAGCGTAGAAGGACAGCCTCTGGGAGAGCAGTACTTC
TRBV2,TRBJ1-4,11,.,.,CASSETIVLFF,TGTGCCAGCAGTGAAACCATAGTACTGTTTTTT
TRBV5-5,TRBJ1-2,13,.,.,CASSFLGGNGYTF,TGTGCCAGCAGCTTTCTGGGCGGGAATGGCTACACCTTC
TRBV7-8,TRBJ1-2,14,TRBD1,.,CASSLAGGTYGYTF,TGTGCCAGCAGCTTAGCAGGGGGCACCTATGGCTACACCTTC
TRBV2,TRBJ2-7,15,TRBD2,.,CASSVGLSGSNEQYF,TGTGCCAGCAGTGTCGGTCTTAGCGGGAGTAACGAGCAGTACTTC
TRBV30,TRBJ2-1,15,TRBD2,.,CAWLIAGGSYNEQFF,TGTGCCTGGCTAATAGCGGGAGGGAGCTACAATGAGCAGTTCTTC
TRBV7-7,TRBJ2-1,15,TRBD2,.,CASSPTSGRVYEQFF,TGTGCCAGCAGCCCCACTAGCGGGAGGGTTTATGAGCAGTTCTTC
TRBV7-9,TRBJ2-3,12,.,.,CALQGSTDTQYF,TGTGCCCTACAGGGTAGCACAGATACGCAGTATTTT
TRBV5-1,TRBJ2-5,14,.,.,CASSGGRGEGTQYF,TGCGCCAGCAGCGGGGGCCGGGGAGAAGGGACCCAGTACTTC
TRBV9,TRBJ2-3,16,TRBD2,.,CASSVGLAGVLDTQYF,TGTGCCAGCAGCGTCGGACTAGCGGGAGTTCTAGATACGCAGTATTTT
TRBV9,TRBJ1-1,15,TRBD1,.,CASSPRDRANTEAFF,TGTGCCAGCAGCCCTCGGGACAGGGCGAACACTGAAGCTTTCTTT
TRBV28,TRBJ2-1,16,TRBD1,.,CASIPPPGQGLNEQFF,TGTGCCAGCATCCCACCGCCGGGACAGGGTCTCAATGAGCAGTTCTTC
TRBV10-3,TRBJ2-7,15,TRBD1,.,CAISSGQGETYEQYF,TGTGCCATCTCCTCGGGACAGGGGGAAACCTACGAGCAGTACTTC
TRBV5-1,TRBJ2-4,14,TRBD1,.,CASSLGQGRNIQYF,TGCGCCAGCAGCTTGGGACAGGGGAGAAACATTCAGTACTTC
TRBV6-1,TRBJ1-2,15,.,.,CASSDAQGLVGGYTF,TGTGCCAGCAGTGATGCACAGGGTCTAGTCGGTGGCTACACCTTC
TRBV19,TRBJ2-7,14,.,.,CASSRSPGLGEQYF,TGTGCCAGTAGTCGGTCTCCAGGGCTTGGCGAGCAGTACTTC
TRBV14,TRBJ1-3,14,TRBD1,.,CASSSGTAGNTIYF,TGTGCCAGCAGCTCCGGGACAGCTGGAAACACCATATATTTT
TRBV6-1,TRBJ2-1,13,.,.,CASSEAVSDEQFF,TGTGCCAGCAGTGAAGCGGTAAGCGATGAGCAGTTCTTC
TRBV28,TRBJ1-2,16,TRBD1,.,CASSLIRDREDYGYTF,TGTGCCAGCAGTTTAATCCGGGACAGGGAGGACTATGGCTACACCTTC
TRBV27,TRBJ1-1,16,.,.,CASSPLFGVGGTEAFF,TGTGCCAGCAGTCCGCTGTTTGGAGTGGGTGGCACTGAAGCTTTCTTT
TRBV2,TRBJ2-7,13,.,once,CASTKGGRGEQYF,TGTGCCAGCACCAAGGGGGGGAGAGGGGAGCAGTACTTC
TRBV5-6,TRBJ1-1,17,.,.,CASSLNLVRGLNTEAFF,TGTGCCAGCAGCTTAAATTTGGTAAGGGGGTTGAACACTGAAGCTTTCTTT
TRBV18,TRBJ2-2,14,.,.,CASSPRRDTGELFF,TGTGCCAGCTCACCTCGCAGGGACACCGGGGAGCTGTTTTTT
TRBV7-9,TRBJ2-2,15,TRBD1,once,CASSSTGGDTGELFF,TGTGCCAGCAGCTCCACAGGGGGCGACACCGGGGAGCTGTTTTTT
TRBV6-5,TRBJ2-2,15,TRBD2,.,CASSSKAGGTGELFF,TGTGCCAGCAGTTCCAAGGCGGGAGGAACCGGGGAGCTGTTTTTT
TRBV29-1,TRBJ2-3,14,.,.,CSVEQGFLTDTQYF,TGCAGCGTTGAACAGGGATTTTTGACAGATACGCAGTATTTT
TRBV29-1,TRBJ2-1,20,TRBD2,.,CSVLAAGLAGGPGRYNEQFF,TGCAGCGTCTTAGCCGCGGGACTAGCGGGAGGGCCAGGCCGTTACAATGAGCAGTTCTTC
TRBV5-1,TRBJ2-1,16,.,.,CASSLPFREIFDEQFF,TGCGCCAGCAGCCTCCCCTTTAGGGAGATATTCGATGAGCAGTTCTTC
TRBV29-1,TRBJ1-1,14,TRBD1,.,CSVGGQGAVIEAFF,TGCAGCGTGGGGGGACAGGGGGCTGTGATTGAAGCTTTCTTT
TRBV2,TRBJ1-5,15,.,.,CASSPVGGLGQPQHF,TGTGCCAGCAGCCCGGTGGGGGGGCTGGGACAGCCCCAGCATTTT